This entry concerns a single T cell receptor (beta chain). The data are from a study of beta chain features in type 1 diabetes. CDR1 is SGDLS, CDR2 YYNGEE, per germline. The CDR3 runs to 15 residues. Trimming removed 0 bases at V and 2 bases at J, with 11 bases between. The study reverse transcribed the entire isolated RNA, so it sequenced expressed TCRB transcripts. Assay used: immunoSEQ multiplex PCR; TCRdb lists only in-frame clones, some missing. The sample yields 200,000 to 250,000 clones, 9.6% seen once. The origin of this receptor is a woman under 30 in good health. V and J are TRBV9 and TRBJ1-1, with a tentative D call TRBD1 (5 bases). Sequenced sample: naive CD4+ T cells from blood. The CDR3 region has the DNA TGTGCCAGCAGCGTAGGCCCGGGGGTTAACACTGAAGCTTTCTTT. Translating gives CASSVGPGVNTEAFF.